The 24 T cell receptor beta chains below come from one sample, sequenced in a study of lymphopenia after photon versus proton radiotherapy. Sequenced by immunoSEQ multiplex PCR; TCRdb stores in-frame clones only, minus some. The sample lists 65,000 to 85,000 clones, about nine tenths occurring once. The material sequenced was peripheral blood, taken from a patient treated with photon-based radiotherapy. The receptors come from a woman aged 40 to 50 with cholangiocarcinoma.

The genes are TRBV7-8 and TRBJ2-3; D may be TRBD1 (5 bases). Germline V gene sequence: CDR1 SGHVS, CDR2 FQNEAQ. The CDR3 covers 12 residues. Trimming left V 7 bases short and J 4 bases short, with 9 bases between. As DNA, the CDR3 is TGTGCCAGCAACAAAGGGGCAGATACGCAGTATTTT. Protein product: CASNKGADTQYF.

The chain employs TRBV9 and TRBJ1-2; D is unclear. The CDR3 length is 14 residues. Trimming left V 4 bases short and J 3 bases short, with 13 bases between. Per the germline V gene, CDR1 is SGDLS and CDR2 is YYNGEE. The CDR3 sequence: CASSPLGLDYGYTF. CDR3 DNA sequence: TGTGCCAGCAGCCCGTTGGGGTTAGACTATGGCTACACCTTC.

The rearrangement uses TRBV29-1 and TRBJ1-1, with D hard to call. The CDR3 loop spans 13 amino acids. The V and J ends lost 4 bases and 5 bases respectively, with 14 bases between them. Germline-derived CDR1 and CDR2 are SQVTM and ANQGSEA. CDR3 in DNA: TGCAGCGTTGGCCGGGAAGAATGGACTGAAGCTTTCTTT. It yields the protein CSVGREEWTEAFF.

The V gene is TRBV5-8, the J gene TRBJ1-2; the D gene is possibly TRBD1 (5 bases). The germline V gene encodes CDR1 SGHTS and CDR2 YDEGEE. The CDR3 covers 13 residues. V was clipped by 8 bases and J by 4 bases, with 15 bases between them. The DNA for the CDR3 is TGTGCCAGTGGACAACTTGACGGCTATGGCTACACCTTC. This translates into CASGQLDGYGYTF.

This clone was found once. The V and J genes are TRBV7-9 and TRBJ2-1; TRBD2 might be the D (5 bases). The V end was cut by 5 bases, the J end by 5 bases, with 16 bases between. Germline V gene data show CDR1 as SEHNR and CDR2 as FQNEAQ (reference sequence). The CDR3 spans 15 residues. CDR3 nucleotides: TGTGCCAGCAGCCCACATACGATCGGGGACAATGAGCAGTTCTTC. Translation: CASSPHTIGDNEQFF.

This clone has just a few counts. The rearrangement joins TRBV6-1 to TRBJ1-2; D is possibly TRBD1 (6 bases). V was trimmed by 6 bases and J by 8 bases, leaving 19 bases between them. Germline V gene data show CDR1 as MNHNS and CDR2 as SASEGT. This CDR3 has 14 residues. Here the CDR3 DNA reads TGTGCCAGCAGCGCTAACAGGGCCGCCCAAGGCTACACCTTC. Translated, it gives CASSANRAAQGYTF.

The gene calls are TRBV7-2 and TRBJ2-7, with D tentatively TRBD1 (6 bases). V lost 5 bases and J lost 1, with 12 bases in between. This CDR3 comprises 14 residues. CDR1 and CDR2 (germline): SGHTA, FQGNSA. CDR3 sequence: CASSLATGSYEQYF. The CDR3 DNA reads TGTGCCAGCAGCCTCGCGACAGGATCCTACGAGCAGTACTTC.

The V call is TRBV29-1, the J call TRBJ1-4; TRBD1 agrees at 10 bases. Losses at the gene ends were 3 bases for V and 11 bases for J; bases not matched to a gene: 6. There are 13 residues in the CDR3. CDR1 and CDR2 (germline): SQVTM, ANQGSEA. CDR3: CSVDGTGVGKLFF. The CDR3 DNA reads TGCAGCGTTGATGGGACAGGGGTGGGGAAACTGTTTTTT.

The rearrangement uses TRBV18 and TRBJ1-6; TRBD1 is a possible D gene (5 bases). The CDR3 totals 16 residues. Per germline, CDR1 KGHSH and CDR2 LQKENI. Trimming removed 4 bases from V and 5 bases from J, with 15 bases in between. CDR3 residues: CASSLTMGDHNSPLHF. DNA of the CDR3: TGTGCCAGCTCACTTACGATGGGGGACCATAATTCACCCCTCCACTTT.

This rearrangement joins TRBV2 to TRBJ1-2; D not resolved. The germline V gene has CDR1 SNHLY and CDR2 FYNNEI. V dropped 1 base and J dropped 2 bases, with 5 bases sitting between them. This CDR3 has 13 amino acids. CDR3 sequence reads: CASSEGANYGYTF. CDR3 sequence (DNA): TGTGCCAGCAGTGAAGGTGCCAACTATGGCTACACCTTC.

In DNA, the CDR3 is TGTGCCATCAGTGGTCGTGAAGGGTCCCTCTACGAGCAGTACTTC. Its translation is CAISGREGSLYEQYF. The rearrangement links TRBV10-3 to TRBJ2-7, with unresolved D. The CDR3 length is 15 residues. Germline values: CDR1 ENHRY, CDR2 SYGVKD. Trimming cost V 4 bases and J 3 bases, with 16 bases left between them.

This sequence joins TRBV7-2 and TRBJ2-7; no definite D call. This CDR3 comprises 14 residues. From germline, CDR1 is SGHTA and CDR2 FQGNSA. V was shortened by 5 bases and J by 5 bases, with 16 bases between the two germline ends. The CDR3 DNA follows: TGTGCCAGCAGCCTAGGCCAGAGCACCCACGAGCAGTACTTC. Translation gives CASSLGQSTHEQYF.

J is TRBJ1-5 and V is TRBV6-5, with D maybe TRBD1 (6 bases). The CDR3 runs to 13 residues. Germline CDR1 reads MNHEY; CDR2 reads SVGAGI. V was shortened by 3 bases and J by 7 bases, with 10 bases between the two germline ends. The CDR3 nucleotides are TGTGCCAGCAGTTATACAGGGAACCAGCCCCAGCATTTT. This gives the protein CASSYTGNQPQHF.

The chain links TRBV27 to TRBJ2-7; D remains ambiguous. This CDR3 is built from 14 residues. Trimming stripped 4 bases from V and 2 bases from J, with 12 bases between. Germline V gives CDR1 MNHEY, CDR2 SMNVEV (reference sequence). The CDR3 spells CASSSSVGPYEQYF. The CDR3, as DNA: TGTGCCAGCAGTTCTTCAGTTGGCCCCTACGAGCAGTACTTC.

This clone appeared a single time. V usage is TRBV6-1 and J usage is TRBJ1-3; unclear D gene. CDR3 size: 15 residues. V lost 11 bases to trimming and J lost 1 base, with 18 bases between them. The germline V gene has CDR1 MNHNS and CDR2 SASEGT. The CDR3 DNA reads TGTGCCGCGCGGCCCGGGGAAGTTTCTGGAAACACCATATATTTT. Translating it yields CAARPGEVSGNTIYF.

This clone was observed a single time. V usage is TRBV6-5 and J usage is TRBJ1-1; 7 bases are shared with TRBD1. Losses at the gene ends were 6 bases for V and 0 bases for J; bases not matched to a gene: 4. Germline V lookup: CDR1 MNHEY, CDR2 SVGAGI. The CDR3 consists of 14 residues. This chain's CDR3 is CASRRQGLNTEAFF. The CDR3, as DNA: TGTGCCAGCAGAAGACAGGGCCTGAACACTGAAGCTTTCTTT.

CDR3 DNA sequence: TGCGCCAGCAGCCCTCCCCACACCTTC. Translation gives CASSPPHTF. The rearrangement links TRBV5-1 to TRBJ1-2; D is unclear. CDR1 is SGHRS, CDR2 YFSETQ, per germline. The CDR3 spans 9 residues. Trimming cost V 4 bases and J 12 bases, with 7 bases left between them.

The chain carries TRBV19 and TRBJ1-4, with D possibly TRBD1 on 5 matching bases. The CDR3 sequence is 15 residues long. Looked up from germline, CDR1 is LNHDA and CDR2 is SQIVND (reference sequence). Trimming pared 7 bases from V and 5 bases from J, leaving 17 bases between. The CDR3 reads CASKLDEDRNEKLFF. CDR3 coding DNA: TGTGCCAGTAAATTGGACGAAGACAGAAATGAAAAACTGTTTTTT.

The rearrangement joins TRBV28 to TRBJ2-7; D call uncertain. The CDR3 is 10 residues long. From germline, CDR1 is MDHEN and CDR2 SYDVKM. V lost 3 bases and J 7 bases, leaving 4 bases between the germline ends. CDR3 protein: CASSFGEQYF. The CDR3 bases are TGTGCCAGCAGTTTTGGGGAGCAGTACTTC.

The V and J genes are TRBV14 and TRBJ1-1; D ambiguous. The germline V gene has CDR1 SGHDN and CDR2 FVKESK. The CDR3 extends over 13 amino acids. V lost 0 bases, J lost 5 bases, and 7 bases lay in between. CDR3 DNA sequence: TGTGCCAGCAGCCAAGACTTGTTGACTGAAGCTTTCTTT. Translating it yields CASSQDLLTEAFF. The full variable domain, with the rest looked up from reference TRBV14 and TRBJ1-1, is EAGVTQFPSHSVIEKGQTVTLRCDPISGHDNLYWYRRVMGKEIKFLLHFVKESKQDESGMPNNRFLAERTGGTYSTLKVQPAELEDSGVYFCASSQDLLTEAFFGQGTRLTVV.

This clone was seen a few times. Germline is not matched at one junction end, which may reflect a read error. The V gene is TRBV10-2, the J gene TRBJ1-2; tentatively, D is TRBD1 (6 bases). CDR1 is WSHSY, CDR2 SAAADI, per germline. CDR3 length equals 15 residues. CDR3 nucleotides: TGCGCCAGCAGTGAGTTGGTGGCTAGGACAGACCTTCCCGCCTTC. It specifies CASSELVARTDLPAF.

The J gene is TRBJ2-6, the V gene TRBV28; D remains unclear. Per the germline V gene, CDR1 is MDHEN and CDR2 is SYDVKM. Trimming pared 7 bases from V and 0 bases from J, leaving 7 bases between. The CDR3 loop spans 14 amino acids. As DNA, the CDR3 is TGTGCCAGCACCGACGGCTCTGGGGCCAACGTCCTGACTTTC. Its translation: CASTDGSGANVLTF.

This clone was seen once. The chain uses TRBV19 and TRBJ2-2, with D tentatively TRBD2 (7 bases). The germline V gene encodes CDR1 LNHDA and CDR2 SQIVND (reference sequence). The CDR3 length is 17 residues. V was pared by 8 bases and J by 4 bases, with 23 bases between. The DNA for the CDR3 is TGTGCCAGTCTAGGGCGGTGGGAGGGGGTTTCCACCGGGGAGCTGTTTTTT. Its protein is CASLGRWEGVSTGELFF.

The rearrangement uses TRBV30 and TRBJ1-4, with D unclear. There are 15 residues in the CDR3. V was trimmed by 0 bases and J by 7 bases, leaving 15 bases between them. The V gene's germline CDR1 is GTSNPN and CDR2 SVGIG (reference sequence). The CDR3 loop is CAWSVNLARSEKLFF. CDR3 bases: TGTGCCTGGAGTGTAAATCTGGCAAGGAGTGAAAAACTGTTTTTT.